Listed below are T cell receptor beta chains from one sample, sequenced in a study of cytomegalovirus exposure and HLA in healthy donors. Some clones are missing from TCRdb's copy, which holds only in-frame ones; the method was immunoSEQ multiplex PCR. The profile shows over 150,000 clones, about 78% of them singletons. Sequencing was performed on PBMCs. All receptors derive from a woman aged 25 to 39 in good health and CMV-seronegative. Both conserved end residues are part of each CDR3. Fields, in order: CDR3 DNA, CDR3 protein, V gene, J gene, D gene, clone size, CDR3 length. D genes are given only for firm matches. Size is stated for part of the rows, as once, few or many counts, or as a class when the clone is expanded.

cdr3_nt: TGTGCCAGTAGTTTACGGCGGTCTTATAGCAATCAGCCCCAGCATTTT
cdr3_aa: CASSLRRSYSNQPQHF
v_call: TRBV19
j_call: TRBJ1-5
d_call: NA
clone_size: few
cdr3_length: 16

cdr3_nt: TGTGCCAGCATTCCGGGGACAACGGGCACCGGGGAGCTGTTTTTT
cdr3_aa: CASIPGTTGTGELFF
v_call: TRBV27
j_call: TRBJ2-2
d_call: NA
clone_size: NA
cdr3_length: 15

cdr3_nt: TGTGCCAGCAGTTTAGGGGACAGGGCGGACGAGCAGTACTTC
cdr3_aa: CASSLGDRADEQYF
v_call: TRBV28
j_call: TRBJ2-7
d_call: TRBD1
clone_size: NA
cdr3_length: 14

cdr3_nt: TGTGCCAGCAGAAAGGGACTCCCTTTTGAAAAACTGTTTTTT
cdr3_aa: CASRKGLPFEKLFF
v_call: TRBV6-1
j_call: TRBJ1-4
d_call: NA
clone_size: NA
cdr3_length: 14

cdr3_nt: TGTGCCAGCAGTTACCCGACAGGTATGAACACTGAAGCTTTCTTT
cdr3_aa: CASSYPTGMNTEAFF
v_call: TRBV6-6
j_call: TRBJ1-1
d_call: NA
clone_size: NA
cdr3_length: 15

cdr3_nt: TGTGCCAGCAGTTTGGGACTAGCGGGAGGATTCAATGAGCAGTTCTTC
cdr3_aa: CASSLGLAGGFNEQFF
v_call: TRBV7-2
j_call: TRBJ2-1
d_call: TRBD2
clone_size: NA
cdr3_length: 16

cdr3_nt: TGTGCCATCAGTACCGGACAGGGCTCGAATTCACCCCTCCACTTT
cdr3_aa: CAISTGQGSNSPLHF
v_call: TRBV10-3
j_call: TRBJ1-6
d_call: TRBD1
clone_size: NA
cdr3_length: 15

cdr3_nt: TGTGCCAGCAGCTTCACCTACAGGGGGCGAGCCGGGGAGCTGTTTTTT
cdr3_aa: CASSFTYRGRAGELFF
v_call: TRBV7-2
j_call: TRBJ2-2
d_call: TRBD1
clone_size: NA
cdr3_length: 16

cdr3_nt: TGTGCCAGCAGTTCGCCAGGGGGGACAGGGGGCGGCTATGGCTACACCTTC
cdr3_aa: CASSSPGGTGGGYGYTF
v_call: TRBV28
j_call: TRBJ1-2
d_call: TRBD1
clone_size: few
cdr3_length: 17

cdr3_nt: TGTGCCAGCTCACCTAGTTCTGTGTCCGCAGGTGAAAAACTGTTTTTT
cdr3_aa: CASSPSSVSAGEKLFF
v_call: TRBV18
j_call: TRBJ1-4
d_call: NA
clone_size: NA
cdr3_length: 16

cdr3_nt: TGTGCCACCAGCTTGGGACAGGGTACCGAGACCCAGTACTTC
cdr3_aa: CATSLGQGTETQYF
v_call: TRBV15
j_call: TRBJ2-5
d_call: TRBD1
clone_size: NA
cdr3_length: 14

cdr3_nt: TGTGCCAGCAGCCCACAACTAGCCGCGCAGTACTTC
cdr3_aa: CASSPQLAAQYF
v_call: TRBV11-2
j_call: TRBJ2-7
d_call: NA
clone_size: NA
cdr3_length: 12

cdr3_nt: TGTGCCAGCAGCTTTGGCAGGTGGACTGAAGCTTTCTTT
cdr3_aa: CASSFGRWTEAFF
v_call: TRBV5-6
j_call: TRBJ1-1
d_call: NA
clone_size: few
cdr3_length: 13

cdr3_nt: TGTGCCAGCAGCTTATCGTCCTACGAGCAGTACTTC
cdr3_aa: CASSLSSYEQYF
v_call: TRBV7-9
j_call: TRBJ2-7
d_call: NA
clone_size: once
cdr3_length: 12

cdr3_nt: TGTGCCAGCAGCGTAGTATCCTCGCGGCTAGCGGGGGGGGAAGGCACAGATACGCAGTATTTT
cdr3_aa: CASSVVSSRLAGGEGTDTQYF
v_call: TRBV9
j_call: TRBJ2-3
d_call: TRBD2
clone_size: few
cdr3_length: 21

cdr3_nt: TGTGCCAGCTCACCAAGAGTTGGAGAAGCGGAACCCCTCCACTTT
cdr3_aa: CASSPRVGEAEPLHF
v_call: TRBV18
j_call: TRBJ1-6
d_call: NA
clone_size: once
cdr3_length: 15

cdr3_nt: TGTGCCAGCAGCCTGGGTTCCTCTCAGGGGTTTTTT
cdr3_aa: CASSLGSSQGFF
v_call: TRBV5-6
j_call: TRBJ1-4
d_call: NA
clone_size: NA
cdr3_length: 12

cdr3_nt: TGTGCCAGCAGCTTAGGGGACAGGGTCTACGAGCAGTACTTC
cdr3_aa: CASSLGDRVYEQYF
v_call: TRBV13
j_call: TRBJ2-7
d_call: TRBD1
clone_size: NA
cdr3_length: 14

cdr3_nt: TGCGCCAGCAGCCCAGGACAGGGAGCCTACGAGCAGTACTTC
cdr3_aa: CASSPGQGAYEQYF
v_call: TRBV5-1
j_call: TRBJ2-7
d_call: TRBD1
clone_size: NA
cdr3_length: 14

cdr3_nt: TGTGCCAGCAGCGGTCTGTCCGGGGAGCTGTTTTTT
cdr3_aa: CASSGLSGELFF
v_call: TRBV9
j_call: TRBJ2-2
d_call: NA
clone_size: NA
cdr3_length: 12

cdr3_nt: TGTGCCTGGAGTGTACCTAGGACTAGCGGATACACAGATACGCAGTATTTT
cdr3_aa: CAWSVPRTSGYTDTQYF
v_call: TRBV30
j_call: TRBJ2-3
d_call: TRBD2
clone_size: once
cdr3_length: 17

cdr3_nt: TGCGCCAGCAGTCCTGATGCGGCCTTAACTTACAATGAGCAGTTCTTC
cdr3_aa: CASSPDAALTYNEQFF
v_call: TRBV5-1
j_call: TRBJ2-1
d_call: NA
clone_size: NA
cdr3_length: 16

cdr3_nt: TGCGCCAGCAATCCCTCACTAGCGGGGGCCACAGATACGCAGTATTTT
cdr3_aa: CASNPSLAGATDTQYF
v_call: TRBV5-1
j_call: TRBJ2-3
d_call: TRBD2
clone_size: NA
cdr3_length: 16

cdr3_nt: TGTGCCAGCAGCGACCTAGCGGGGGCGGATACGCAGTATTTT
cdr3_aa: CASSDLAGADTQYF
v_call: TRBV28
j_call: TRBJ2-3
d_call: TRBD2
clone_size: NA
cdr3_length: 14

cdr3_nt: TGTGCCAGCTCACCACCGTCAGGGGGAAATGAGCAGTTCTTC
cdr3_aa: CASSPPSGGNEQFF
v_call: TRBV18
j_call: TRBJ2-1
d_call: TRBD1
clone_size: once
cdr3_length: 14

cdr3_nt: TGCGCCAGCAGCGCTAGCGGGGGGGCGGTCGGGGAGCTGTTTTTT
cdr3_aa: CASSASGGAVGELFF
v_call: TRBV10-2
j_call: TRBJ2-2
d_call: TRBD2
clone_size: NA
cdr3_length: 15

cdr3_nt: TGTGCCTGGAAGGCGGGGTCCCCCTGGAACACTGAAGCTTTCTTT
cdr3_aa: CAWKAGSPWNTEAFF
v_call: TRBV30
j_call: TRBJ1-1
d_call: NA
clone_size: NA
cdr3_length: 15

cdr3_nt: TGCAGCCCCAGGACTAGCGGGAGTCCAGATACGCAGTATTTT
cdr3_aa: CSPRTSGSPDTQYF
v_call: TRBV29-1
j_call: TRBJ2-3
d_call: TRBD2
clone_size: NA
cdr3_length: 14

cdr3_nt: TGTGCCAGCAGCAATGAGGTACCGGGATTACAAGAGACCCAGTACTTC
cdr3_aa: CASSNEVPGLQETQYF
v_call: TRBV21-1
j_call: TRBJ2-5
d_call: NA
clone_size: NA
cdr3_length: 16

cdr3_nt: TGTGCCAGCAGCTTCCCGTATAGCGGGGACTACGAGCAGTACTTC
cdr3_aa: CASSFPYSGDYEQYF
v_call: TRBV5-6
j_call: TRBJ2-7
d_call: TRBD2
clone_size: NA
cdr3_length: 15

cdr3_nt: TGTGCCAGCAGCTTGGCTTCCGGGACAGCATACGAGCAGTACTTC
cdr3_aa: CASSLASGTAYEQYF
v_call: TRBV11-1
j_call: TRBJ2-7
d_call: TRBD1
clone_size: NA
cdr3_length: 15

cdr3_nt: TGCGCCAGCGGGGGGGGCTATGAGCAGTTCTTC
cdr3_aa: CASGGGYEQFF
v_call: TRBV10-2
j_call: TRBJ2-1
d_call: NA
clone_size: NA
cdr3_length: 11

cdr3_nt: TGTGCCAGCAGCTGGGGACAGTTCGGGGTAAAGCAGTACTTC
cdr3_aa: CASSWGQFGVKQYF
v_call: TRBV5-4
j_call: TRBJ2-7
d_call: TRBD1
clone_size: NA
cdr3_length: 14

cdr3_nt: TGTGCCAGCAGTCCCTCCCTCCAGATATTCTACGAGCAGTACTTC
cdr3_aa: CASSPSLQIFYEQYF
v_call: TRBV27
j_call: TRBJ2-7
d_call: NA
clone_size: NA
cdr3_length: 15

cdr3_nt: TGTGCCAGTAGCTCCTATGGGGGCGCTTCCTACGAGCAGTACTTC
cdr3_aa: CASSSYGGASYEQYF
v_call: TRBV19
j_call: TRBJ2-7
d_call: NA
clone_size: NA
cdr3_length: 15

cdr3_nt: TGTGCCAGCAGCTTGGGGGCACCTTATAGCACAGATACGCAGTATTTT
cdr3_aa: CASSLGAPYSTDTQYF
v_call: TRBV5-6
j_call: TRBJ2-3
d_call: NA
clone_size: NA
cdr3_length: 16

cdr3_nt: TGTGCCAGCAGCGTACATACGAACAGGGAAAATGAGCAGTTCTTC
cdr3_aa: CASSVHTNRENEQFF
v_call: TRBV9
j_call: TRBJ2-1
d_call: NA
clone_size: few
cdr3_length: 15

cdr3_nt: TGTGCCAGCAGTTCTGGACGGCGGGTTTCCTACGAGCAGTACTTC
cdr3_aa: CASSSGRRVSYEQYF
v_call: TRBV28
j_call: TRBJ2-7
d_call: NA
clone_size: NA
cdr3_length: 15

cdr3_nt: TGCGCCAGCAGCCCGTGGGGTAGCGGGAGGATTATTTACAATGAGCAGTTCTTC
cdr3_aa: CASSPWGSGRIIYNEQFF
v_call: TRBV4-1
j_call: TRBJ2-1
d_call: TRBD2
clone_size: once
cdr3_length: 18

cdr3_nt: TGTGCCAGCTCACCTGGACAGAACGAGCAGTACTTC
cdr3_aa: CASSPGQNEQYF
v_call: TRBV18
j_call: TRBJ2-7
d_call: NA
clone_size: NA
cdr3_length: 12

cdr3_nt: TGTGCCTGGAGTGTACTAAGTTCTTGGCACAGCGGGCAGTATTTT
cdr3_aa: CAWSVLSSWHSGQYF
v_call: TRBV30
j_call: TRBJ2-3
d_call: NA
clone_size: NA
cdr3_length: 15

cdr3_nt: TGTGCCAGCAGTCCAAGAGGGGGCGTCAGGAACGAGCAGTACTTC
cdr3_aa: CASSPRGGVRNEQYF
v_call: TRBV27
j_call: TRBJ2-7
d_call: TRBD1
clone_size: NA
cdr3_length: 15

cdr3_nt: TGTGCCAGCAGCCAAGGGACAGGGGGCTTCAGGGAGCAGTACTTC
cdr3_aa: CASSQGTGGFREQYF
v_call: TRBV11-2
j_call: TRBJ2-7
d_call: TRBD1
clone_size: NA
cdr3_length: 15

cdr3_nt: TGTGCCTGGAGTGTAATGGAGGATCAGCCCCAGCATTTT
cdr3_aa: CAWSVMEDQPQHF
v_call: TRBV30
j_call: TRBJ1-5
d_call: NA
clone_size: NA
cdr3_length: 13